These 2 T cell receptor beta chains came from one sample sequenced in a study of PD-1 blockade in classical Hodgkin lymphoma (dated by TCRdb to 2018 to 2020). Taken with the paper, the label for time point translates to: cycle 2 day 1 (C2D1) of nivolumab. Every trial patient had relapsed after autologous stem cell transplantation, and cohorts A, B and C differed in prior brentuximab vedotin exposure. The library was prepared using the immunoSEQ multiplex PCR assay. The source is immuneACCESS, and TCRdb retained only in-frame sequences with V and J called. Part of the clones is not carried over; for the studies checked, unresolved V genes explain less than half of this, and the remainder is unexplained. Counted in this sample were roughly 41,000 clones; just over 85% of them appeared once. Approximately 7.5% of the sample rests with the top ten. The sample here was peripheral blood mononuclear cells (PBMCs), taken before the second cycle of nivolumab. The receptors were gathered from a human donor with classical Hodgkin lymphoma.

This rearrangement joins TRBV4-1 to TRBJ2-5; the D is unclear. The CDR3 covers 12 residues. Germline CDR1 and CDR2: MGHRA and YSYEKL. Between the trimmed V and J ends, which lost 1 base and 2 bases, there was a span of 2 bases. This CDR3 reads CASSQGQETQYF. The CDR3 coding sequence is TGCGCCAGCAGCCAAGGGCAAGAGACCCAGTACTTC.

The gene calls are TRBV9 and TRBJ2-7; D is possibly TRBD1 (5 bases). The CDR3 runs 14 residues. The germline V gene has CDR1 SGDLS and CDR2 YYNGEE. V lost 3 bases and J 2 bases, leaving 12 bases between the germline ends. DNA for the CDR3: TGTGCCAGCAGCGCCTATGACAGTCCCTACGAGCAGTACTTC. Its translation: CASSAYDSPYEQYF.